These 32 T cell receptor beta chains share one sample of origin, sequenced in a study of shared clonotypes between healthy human individuals. Selected positively for CCR7 and CD45RO-negative, naive CD8 cells excluded terminally differentiated effector memory CD45RA+ cells. TCRdb keeps only in-frame clones here, not all; method: immunoSEQ multiplex PCR. The repertoire consists of 2 million to 2.5 million clones, with about 94% occurring once and the leading ten covering roughly 1%. The sample was naive CD8+ T cells sorted from blood. The receptor set was obtained from a man aged 18 to 29 in good health.

V gene TRBV5-6 combines with J gene TRBJ2-1, with D possibly matching TRBD1 (5 bases). This CDR3 comprises 14 residues. Trimming removed 0 bases at V and 5 bases at J, with 9 bases between. CDR1 is SGHDT, CDR2 YYEEEE, per germline. The chain's CDR3 is CASSLAGIDNEQFF. In DNA form, the CDR3 reads TGTGCCAGCAGCTTGGCAGGGATCGACAATGAGCAGTTCTTC.

A note on this clone: This same CDR3 is encoded by further DNA sequences in the sample. V usage is TRBV7-9 and J usage is TRBJ2-5; D call uncertain. The V and J ends lost 5 bases and 3 bases respectively, with 4 bases between them. The CDR3 runs to 11 residues. Germline V gene data show CDR1 as SEHNR and CDR2 as FQNEAQ (reference sequence). The CDR3 nucleotides are TGTGCCAGCAGCCCCAAAGAGACCCAGTACTTC. Its translation: CASSPKETQYF.

The gene calls are TRBV27 and TRBJ2-2; D is uncertain. V lost 6 bases, J lost 3 bases, and 8 bases lay in between. The CDR3 is 13 amino acids. CDR1 and CDR2 from the germline V gene are MNHEY and SMNVEV (reference sequence). The CDR3 sequence is CASRSTDTGELFF. CDR3 in DNA: TGTGCCAGCAGGTCGACTGACACCGGGGAGCTGTTTTTT.

The CDR3 sequence is CASSQDPAGAYTGELFF. CDR3 nucleotide sequence: TGTGCCAGCAGCCAAGATCCGGCGGGGGCCTACACCGGGGAGCTGTTTTTT. This chain links TRBV4-2 with TRBJ2-2, with D possibly being TRBD2 (7 bases). Trimming removed 0 bases from V and 3 bases from J, with 14 bases in between. This CDR3 spans 17 amino acids. Germline CDR1 and CDR2: LGHNA and YNFKEQ.

To note about this clone: The same CDR3 can be traced to other DNA sequences in this sample. The genes are TRBV27 and TRBJ2-1; 12 bases fit TRBD1. CDR3 length: 15 amino acids. After removal of 6 bases from V and 6 bases from J, the junction contained 6 bases not matched to a gene. Germline CDR1 reads MNHEY; CDR2 reads SMNVEV (reference sequence). CDR3 loop: CASSPGTGGLNEQFF. The DNA of the CDR3 is TGTGCCAGCAGCCCCGGGACAGGGGGCCTCAATGAGCAGTTCTTC.

This clone occurred once. The rearrangement uses TRBV5-1 and TRBJ2-1, with 7 nucleotides matching TRBD1. The CDR3 has 14 amino acids. V was pared by 4 bases and J by 8 bases, with 9 bases of the junction left unmatched. Germline V gene lookup returns CDR1 SGHRS and CDR2 YFSETQ. DNA for the CDR3: TGCGCCAGCAGCGTCTTCGACAGGGCCGATGAGCAGTTCTTC. As protein: CASSVFDRADEQFF. Using reference TRBV5-1 and TRBJ2-1 for the parts outside the CDR3, the full variable domain is KAGVTQTPRYLIKTRGQQVTLSCSPISGHRSVSWYQQTPGQGLQFLFEYFSETQRNKGNFPGRFSGRQFSNSRSEMNVSTLELGDSALYLCASSVFDRADEQFFGPGTRLTVL.

This chain connects TRBV7-8 to TRBJ2-3, with D perhaps matching TRBD1 or TRBD2 (5 bases each). CDR3 length: 15 amino acids. Germline CDR1 is SGHVS and CDR2 is FQNEAQ. Trimming removed 8 bases from V and 6 bases from J, with 21 bases in between. DNA for the CDR3: TGTGCCAGCTGTTTAAGCGGTACCCGGGGCGATACGCAGTATTTT. Translating it yields CASCLSGTRGDTQYF.

The chain links TRBV4-1 to TRBJ1-2; no reliable D call. The length of the CDR3 is 13 residues. From germline, CDR1 is MGHRA and CDR2 YSYEKL. The V gene lost 1 base and the J gene lost 8 bases, with 11 bases spanning the gap. Here the CDR3 reads CASSQVTIGGYTF. The CDR3 nucleotides read TGCGCCAGCAGCCAAGTGACTATAGGGGGCTACACCTTC.

As concerns this clone: In the same sample, other DNA sequences code for this CDR3. V usage is TRBV27 and J usage is TRBJ2-3; TRBD2 is a possible D gene (5 bases). The ends were cut back, 3 bases at V and 4 bases at J, with 8 bases in the middle. Per germline, CDR1 MNHEY and CDR2 SMNVEV (reference sequence). The CDR3 runs to 13 residues. As DNA, the CDR3 is TGTGCCAGCAGTTTGCTAGCTGCAGATACGCAGTATTTT. The encoded protein is CASSLLAADTQYF.

J is TRBJ2-5 and V is TRBV10-3, with D possibly TRBD1 on 7 matching bases. The CDR3 totals 14 residues. Germline lookup yields CDR1 ENHRY and CDR2 SYGVKD. The ends were cut back, 6 bases at V and 3 bases at J, with 14 bases in the middle. The CDR3 DNA reads as TGTGCCATCAGCGCGGGACAGCTAGAAGAGACCCAGTACTTC. This gives the protein CAISAGQLEETQYF.

The gene calls are TRBV25-1 and TRBJ2-3; the D is unclear. The V end was cut by 6 bases, the J end by 3 bases, with 10 bases between. CDR1 is MGHDK, CDR2 SYGVNS, per germline. The CDR3 runs 13 residues. The CDR3 reads CASREPVTDTQYF. The CDR3 DNA sequence: TGTGCCAGCAGGGAACCCGTAACAGATACGCAGTATTTT.

A single count supports this clone. The chain links TRBV7-2 to TRBJ2-7, with unresolved D. V gave up 5 bases and J gave up 6 bases, with 14 bases separating them. Germline V gene lookup returns CDR1 SGHTA and CDR2 FQGNSA. This CDR3 contains 13 residues. CDR3 sequence (DNA): TGTGCCAGCAGCAACATCCGGGCCCTCGAGCAGTACTTC. It encodes CASSNIRALEQYF.

Here the CDR3 reads CASSPGLVPQETQYF. Written as DNA, the CDR3 is TGCGCCAGCAGCCCAGGACTAGTCCCCCAAGAGACCCAGTACTTC. This chain links TRBV5-1 with TRBJ2-5; 7 nucleotides line up with TRBD2. This CDR3 has 15 residues. V lost 4 bases, J lost 1 base, and 7 bases stayed unmatched. Germline-derived CDR1 and CDR2 are SGHRS and YFSETQ.

J is TRBJ1-2 and V is TRBV19; D possibly corresponds to TRBD1 (5 bases). This CDR3 contains 14 residues. Germline CDR1 and CDR2: LNHDA and SQIVND (reference sequence). Trimming stripped 1 base from V and 8 bases from J, with 14 bases between. The CDR3 here is CASSIVGGLSGYTF. The DNA for the CDR3 is TGTGCCAGTAGTATAGTCGGGGGGTTAAGCGGCTACACCTTC.

J is TRBJ2-7 and V is TRBV9; no definite D call. Per the germline V gene, CDR1 is SGDLS and CDR2 is YYNGEE. The CDR3 spans 16 residues. V was pared by 3 bases and J by 4 bases, with 20 bases between. In DNA form, the CDR3 reads TGTGCCAGCAGCGGAGGACCGGGTGTTATGGCTTACGAGCAGTACTTC. Its protein is CASSGGPGVMAYEQYF.

The gene calls are TRBV7-9 and TRBJ2-1, with D tentatively TRBD1 (5 bases). The CDR3 has 14 residues. Per germline, CDR1 SEHNR and CDR2 FQNEAQ (reference sequence). V was shortened by 3 bases and J by 5 bases, with 11 bases between the two germline ends. CDR3 DNA: TGTGCCAGCAGCTTCCCCGACAGCGACAATGAGCAGTTCTTC. Translation gives CASSFPDSDNEQFF.

This sequence joins TRBV9 and TRBJ1-2, with TRBD1 matching over 9 bases. The CDR3 sequence is 14 residues long. Germline CDR1 and CDR2: SGDLS and YYNGEE. With 4 bases clipped from V and 6 bases from J, the junction kept 7 bases outside the gene matches. CDR3 in DNA: TGTGCCAGCAGCTTCCAACAGGGGGCTAATGGCTACACCTTC. It is translated as CASSFQQGANGYTF.

This chain joins TRBV6-4 and TRBJ1-1, with D possibly being TRBD1 (5 bases). Trimming pared 2 bases from V and 6 bases from J, leaving 16 bases between. This CDR3 is built from 15 residues. In germline, CDR1 is MRHNA, CDR2 SNTAGT. The CDR3 region is CASSDGAGSGPEAFF. The CDR3, as DNA: TGTGCCAGCAGTGACGGGGCAGGGAGCGGGCCTGAAGCTTTCTTT.

The chain recombines TRBV6-5 with TRBJ1-1, with D tentatively TRBD1 (6 bases). Germline V gene lookup returns CDR1 MNHEY and CDR2 SVGAGI. The CDR3 loop spans 14 amino acids. V was trimmed by 5 bases and J by 3 bases, leaving 13 bases between them. DNA of the CDR3: TGTGCCAGCAGTCCCGGACAGAGTTACACTGAAGCTTTCTTT. Its protein is CASSPGQSYTEAFF.

The chain links TRBV4-3 to TRBJ2-1; the D gene is possibly TRBD2 (5 bases). CDR3 length: 14 amino acids. The germline V gene has CDR1 LGHNA and CDR2 YSLEER. Between the trimmed V and J ends, which lost 2 bases and 5 bases, there was a span of 10 bases. The CDR3 region has the DNA TGCGCCAGCAGCCAAATGGACTCGAACAATGAGCAGTTCTTC. Residues: CASSQMDSNNEQFF.

This chain connects TRBV6-1 to TRBJ1-5; 9 bases map to TRBD1. The germline gives CDR1 MNHNS, CDR2 SASEGT. CDR3 length: 15 residues. V shed 2 bases, J shed 7 bases, and the junction held 6 bases outside the gene matches. CDR3 loop: CASSELGQGKQPQHF. In nucleotides, the CDR3 is TGTGCCAGCAGTGAACTCGGACAGGGGAAACAGCCCCAGCATTTT.

This chain uses TRBV28 with TRBJ2-6; the D is unclear. Trimming pared 3 bases from V and 0 bases from J, leaving 21 bases between. Germline assignment: CDR1 MDHEN and CDR2 SYDVKM. The length of the CDR3 is 20 residues. The CDR3 nucleotides read TGTGCCAGCAGTTTCGGCAGGATTGATGGTTTGGACTCTGGGGCCAACGTCCTGACTTTC. Protein sequence: CASSFGRIDGLDSGANVLTF. Full variable domain (outside the CDR3, taken from reference TRBV28 and TRBJ2-6): DVKVTQSSRYLVKRTGEKVFLECVQDMDHENMFWYRQDPGLGLRLIYFSYDVKMKEKGDIPEGYSVSREKKERFSLILESASTNQTSMYLCASSFGRIDGLDSGANVLTFGAGSRLTVL.

Worth noting for this clone: Its ends do not fully match the called genes, so a read error is possible. The chain couples TRBV4-3 to TRBJ1-1; a possible D gene is TRBD1 (6 bases). Germline-derived CDR1 and CDR2 are LGHNA and YSLEER. This CDR3 has 13 residues. The chain's CDR3 is CASRQEDSTEAFF. Written as DNA, the CDR3 is TGCGCCAGCCGCCAAGAGGACAGCACTGAAGCTTTCTTT.

For this clone: Other DNA variants within this sample encode the same CDR3. The rearrangement joins TRBV29-1 to TRBJ2-1, with D maybe TRBD1 (5 bases). The CDR3 is 15 residues long. Germline values: CDR1 SQVTM, CDR2 ANQGSEA. V was pared by 0 bases and J by 1 base, with 10 bases between. The CDR3 spells CSVEDRGLSYNEQFF. The CDR3 DNA follows: TGCAGCGTTGAAGATAGGGGCCTATCCTACAATGAGCAGTTCTTC.

V and J are TRBV5-4 and TRBJ2-7; the match to TRBD2 covers 8 bases. V was clipped by 9 bases and J by 3 bases; unmatched bases: 5. The CDR3 extends over 12 amino acids. CDR1 and CDR2 (germline): SGHNT, YYREEE (reference sequence). Here the CDR3 DNA reads TGTGCCATGACGGGAGGGGGCTACGAGCAGTACTTC. It is translated as CAMTGGGYEQYF.

J is TRBJ1-3 and V is TRBV2, with D unresolved. This CDR3 is 16 amino acids long. Per germline, CDR1 SNHLY and CDR2 FYNNEI. Trimming removed 6 bases at V and 0 bases at J, with 15 bases between. DNA for the CDR3: TGTGCCAGCAGAGAACTGGTTAGGAGCTCTGGAAACACCATATATTTT. Its translation is CASRELVRSSGNTIYF.

This chain joins TRBV30 and TRBJ1-2; 10 bases fit TRBD1. V gave up 3 bases and J gave up 4 bases; unmatched junction bases: 11. CDR1 is GTSNPN and CDR2 is SVGIG in the germline V gene (reference sequence). The CDR3 is 16 amino acids. The CDR3 protein is CAWRLAGQGNTYGYTF. The CDR3 DNA sequence: TGTGCCTGGAGGCTTGCGGGACAGGGGAACACCTATGGCTACACCTTC.

Comment on this clone: Other DNA sequences in the sample encode the same CDR3. The rearrangement joins TRBV7-2 to TRBJ1-1; 9 bases map to TRBD1. CDR1 is SGHTA, CDR2 FQGNSA, per germline. This CDR3 contains 15 residues. J lost 1 base, V lost 0 bases, and 0 bases had no gene match. Here the CDR3 DNA reads TGTGCCAGCAGCTTAGCGGGACAGGGGAACACTGAAGCTTTCTTT. Translating it yields CASSLAGQGNTEAFF.

The V call is TRBV6-1, the J call TRBJ2-2; D is possibly TRBD1 (5 bases). The CDR3 consists of 14 residues. V was clipped by 3 bases and J by 7 bases, with 12 bases between them. Germline loops: CDR1 MNHNS, CDR2 SASEGT. CDR3 DNA sequence: TGTGCCAGCAGTGACAAGGGGTGGTTCGGGGAGCTGTTTTTT. It is translated as CASSDKGWFGELFF.

The rearrangement links TRBV6-4 to TRBJ2-6; 9 bases align to TRBD1. V dropped 7 bases and J dropped 5; count of bases not matched to a gene: 21. The CDR3 length is 20 residues. CDR1 is MRHNA and CDR2 is SNTAGT in the germline V gene. The CDR3 here is CASKGRDREPSLSWANVLTF. CDR3 sequence (DNA): TGTGCCAGCAAAGGGAGGGACAGGGAACCGTCCCTCTCCTGGGCCAACGTCCTGACTTTC.

CDR3 nucleotide sequence: TGTGCCAGCAGCTCCGAGACTAGTGGGACGCAGTATTTT. This gives the protein CASSSETSGTQYF. V and J are TRBV13 and TRBJ2-3; D is possibly TRBD2 (6 bases). The CDR3 runs to 13 residues. V was trimmed by 4 bases and J by 9 bases, leaving 14 bases between them. Looked up from germline, CDR1 is PRHDT and CDR2 is FYEKMQ (reference sequence).

This chain's CDR3 is CASWSRDSYEQYF. The CDR3 DNA reads as TGTGCCTCCTGGTCGAGGGACTCCTACGAGCAGTACTTC. This rearrangement joins TRBV11-2 to TRBJ2-7; the D gene is possibly TRBD2 (5 bases). Trimming took off 11 bases at V and 0 bases at J, with 14 bases between the two ends. The CDR3 covers 13 residues. Germline CDR1 reads SGHAT; CDR2 reads FQNNGV.